This T cell receptor (beta chain) is drawn from a study of blood T cell repertoires in COVID-19. The method was immunoSEQ multiplex PCR; TCRdb's version includes in-frame clones alone and lacks a portion of them. The table lists under 95,000 clones, over 70% of them singletons, with approximately 10% in the top ten. Sequenced material: peripheral blood. This clonotype was sampled from a man aged 50 to 60 with acute or convalescent COVID-19.

CDR3 nucleotides: TGTGCCAGCAGTGAGGGACAGGACTACAATGAGCAGTTCTTC. Its protein product is CASSEGQDYNEQFF. The chain links TRBV6-4 to TRBJ2-1, with 8 bases identical to TRBD1. J lost 3 bases, V lost 3 bases, and 1 base had no gene match. From germline, CDR1 is MRHNA and CDR2 SNTAGT. This CDR3 spans 14 amino acids.